The 20 T cell receptor beta chains given below trace back to one sample, sequenced in a study of T-cell reconstitution after alpha-beta-depleted transplantation in children. It was with unique molecular identifiers that the TCRbeta library was prepared. TCRdb recomputed calls from the PCR reads with MiXCR, one row per CDR3 protein. The sample records 200,000 to 250,000 distinct CDR3 sequences, approximately 6.9% being singletons. The sample consisted of PBMCs, taken before TCRalphabeta/CD19-depleted stem cell transplant. These receptors all come from a boy aged 2 to 10 with acute lymphoblastic leukemia, due to receive a stem cell transplant.

This clonotype was seen only a few times. V is TRBV20-1 and J is TRBJ2-7, with D unresolved. Per the germline V gene, CDR1 is DFQATT and CDR2 is SNEGSKA (reference sequence). Trimming cost V 3 bases and J 0 bases, with 9 bases left between them. The CDR3 contains 13 residues. The CDR3 loop is CSARDADSYEQYF. CDR3 bases: TGCAGTGCTAGGGACGCTGACTCCTACGAGCAGTACTTC.

In its sample, this clonotype was seen many times. This chain's CDR3 is CASSVQTGEDTQYF. CDR3 DNA: TGCGCCAGCAGCGTCCAGACAGGGGAAGATACGCAGTATTTT. The rearrangement links TRBV5-1 to TRBJ2-3; 8 nucleotides align to TRBD1. From germline, CDR1 is SGHRS and CDR2 YFSETQ. The CDR3 has 14 amino acids. V lost 4 bases and J lost 5; bases outside the gene matches: 6.

Ten or more counts support this clonotype. The rearrangement links TRBV7-2 to TRBJ2-1; 9 bases align to TRBD2. In germline, CDR1 is SGHTA, CDR2 FQGNSA. The CDR3 covers 17 residues. The junction had 7 bases not matched to a gene; V was cut back by 2 bases and J by 2 bases. CDR3 bases: TGTGCCAGCAGCTTATTTTCCCTAGCGGGGCCCTACAATGAGCAGTTCTTC. This translates into CASSLFSLAGPYNEQFF.

The J gene is TRBJ2-2, the V gene TRBV6-2 or TRBV6-3, with 7 bases lining up with TRBD1. Germline loops: CDR1 MNHEY, CDR2 SVGEGT. The CDR3 has 15 amino acids. With 5 bases clipped from V and 4 bases from J, the junction kept 7 bases outside the gene matches. The CDR3 region is CASSRRPGGTGELFF. DNA for the CDR3: TGTGCCAGCAGTCGAAGACCAGGGGGCACCGGGGAGCTGTTTTTT.

This clonotype has at least ten counts. This chain links TRBV4-1 with TRBJ1-1; D unresolved. Trimming shortened V by 3 bases and J by 5 bases, and 4 bases separated the two germline ends. Germline V gives CDR1 MGHRA, CDR2 YSYEKL. CDR3 length: 11 residues. The CDR3 is CASSHTTEAFF. The CDR3 region has the DNA TGCGCCAGCAGCCATACGACTGAAGCTTTCTTT.

This clonotype was seen ten or more times. J is TRBJ2-4 and V is TRBV2; D is unclear. Germline loops: CDR1 SNHLY, CDR2 FYNNEI. This CDR3 region has 13 residues. V was clipped by 1 base and J by 8 bases, with 9 bases between them. The CDR3 DNA follows: TGTGCCAGCAGTGAAGACGTCATCGACATTCAGTACTTC. Its protein product is CASSEDVIDIQYF.

This clonotype was recorded at least ten times. J is TRBJ2-1 and V is TRBV24-1, with a weak D call TRBD2 (6 bases). Germline CDR1 and CDR2: KGHDR and SFDVKD. The V gene lost 3 bases and the J gene lost 1 base, with 9 bases spanning the gap. The CDR3 has 15 residues. CDR3 region: CATSDRGRSYNEQFF. CDR3 in DNA: TGTGCCACCAGTGATCGGGGGAGGTCCTACAATGAGCAGTTCTTC.

The J gene is TRBJ2-1, the V gene TRBV13, with 11 bases matching TRBD2. The V and J ends lost 2 bases and 3 bases, in that order; junction bases with no gene match: 3. Per the germline V gene, CDR1 is PRHDT and CDR2 is FYEKMQ (reference sequence). CDR3 size: 16 residues. CDR3 in amino acids: CASSLPGLADYNEQFF. The CDR3 nucleotides read TGTGCCAGCAGCTTACCGGGACTAGCGGACTACAATGAGCAGTTCTTC.

This clonotype has only a few counts. The rearrangement joins TRBV29-1 to TRBJ2-7, with D perhaps TRBD1 (6 bases). CDR1 and CDR2 (germline): SQVTM, ANQGSEA. Trimming cost V 3 bases and J 3 bases, with 18 bases left between them. The CDR3 is made up of 15 amino acids. The CDR3 nucleotides are TGCAGCGTTGAGGGGGTGGGTGGGGGCGACTACGAGCAGTACTTC. Amino acid sequence: CSVEGVGGGDYEQYF.

Only a few counts were recorded for this clonotype. J is TRBJ2-7 and V is TRBV18; no firm D call. CDR1 KGHSH and CDR2 LQKENI come from the germline V gene. The germline V and J ends were trimmed by 0 bases and 7 bases, with 13 bases remaining between them. The CDR3 totals 14 residues. Written as DNA, the CDR3 is TGTGCCAGCTCACCACCAGGTCGGTCCGGGGAGCAGTACTTC. This sequence encodes CASSPPGRSGEQYF.

This clonotype was observed many times. The chain joins TRBV29-1 to TRBJ2-5, with a possible D match to TRBD1 (6 bases). The CDR3 has 15 residues. V was trimmed by 6 bases and J by 2 bases, leaving 19 bases between them. Germline V CDR1 and CDR2: SQVTM, ANQGSEA. CDR3 bases: TGCAGCGTCGCTGGACAGTTTCCATTGCAAGAGACCCAGTACTTC. Translated: CSVAGQFPLQETQYF. Looking up the rest from reference TRBV29-1 and TRBJ2-5 gives the full variable domain: SAVISQKPSRDICQRGTSLTIQCQVDSQVTMMFWYRQQPGQSLTLIATANQGSEATYESGFVIDKFPISRPNLTFSTLTVSNMSPEDSSIYLCSVAGQFPLQETQYFGPGTRLLVL.

This clonotype was seen many times. The genes are TRBV7-9 and TRBJ2-1; the match to TRBD2 covers 7 bases. V shed 5 bases, J shed 5 bases, and the junction held 15 bases outside the gene matches. This CDR3 is built from 17 residues. Germline CDR1 is SEHNR and CDR2 is FQNEAQ (reference sequence). CDR3 in amino acids: CASSNYLGRPNDNEQFF. CDR3 bases: TGTGCCAGCAGCAACTACCTCGGGAGGCCCAATGACAATGAGCAGTTCTTC.

The V call is TRBV3-1, the J call TRBJ2-1; TRBD1 agrees at 7 bases. Germline lookup yields CDR1 LGHDT and CDR2 YNNKEL (reference sequence). V shed 5 bases and J 10 bases; nucleotides not matched to a gene: 14. CDR3 length equals 15 residues. The CDR3 here is CASSEMATGVDEQFF. The CDR3 DNA reads as TGTGCCAGCAGCGAGATGGCCACAGGGGTTGACGAGCAGTTCTTC.

This clonotype was counted only a few times. The gene calls are TRBV7-9 and TRBJ1-2, with D perhaps matching TRBD1 (6 bases). There are 14 residues in the CDR3. The V gene's germline CDR1 is SEHNR and CDR2 FQNEAQ (reference sequence). The V end lost 5 bases, the J end lost 4 bases, and 14 bases lay between the germline ends. As DNA, the CDR3 is TGTGCCAGCAGCCCACAGGGCCCGGGCTATGGCTACACCTTC. Translating gives CASSPQGPGYGYTF.

This clonotype was detected only a few times. The rearrangement uses TRBV6-1 and TRBJ2-7; 12 bases agree with TRBD2. The CDR3 length is 14 residues. From germline, CDR1 is MNHNS and CDR2 SASEGT. V trimming: 5 bases; J trimming: 6 bases; junction bases outside the gene matches: 5. For the CDR3, the DNA is TGTGCCAGCAGTCGCCCTAGCGGGAGGGGCGAGCAGTACTTC. It translates to CASSRPSGRGEQYF.

This chain links TRBV5-1 with TRBJ2-7, with 9 bases that match TRBD1. The CDR3 is 19 residues long. CDR1 is SGHRS, CDR2 YFSETQ, per germline. The trim removed 0 bases at V and 1 base at J, leaving 14 bases unmatched. The CDR3 loop is CASSLAVSPGTGISYEQYF. Here the CDR3 DNA reads TGCGCCAGCAGCTTGGCCGTAAGTCCCGGGACAGGGATATCCTACGAGCAGTACTTC. Full variable domain (outside the CDR3, taken from reference TRBV5-1 and TRBJ2-7): KAGVTQTPRYLIKTRGQQVTLSCSPISGHRSVSWYQQTPGQGLQFLFEYFSETQRNKGNFPGRFSGRQFSNSRSEMNVSTLELGDSALYLCASSLAVSPGTGISYEQYFGPGTRLTVT.

As concerns this clonotype: Possible read error: a much larger clone is one base away. The chain links TRBV7-9 to TRBJ2-1, with a weak D call TRBD2 (6 bases). The CDR3 is made up of 17 amino acids. Germline CDR1 reads SEHNR; CDR2 reads FQNEAQ (reference sequence). The CDR3 is CASSFQVTASANNGQFF. Here the CDR3 DNA reads TGTGCCAGCAGCTTCCAGGTGACGGCTAGCGCCAACAATGGGCAGTTCTTC. Supplemented by reference TRBV7-9 and TRBJ2-1, the full variable domain reads DTGVSQNPRHKITKRGQNVTFRCDPISEHNRLYWYRQTLGQGPEFLTYFQNEAQLEKSRLLSDRFSAERPKGSFSTLEIQRTEQGDSAMYLCASSFQVTASANNGQFFGPGTRLTVL.

This clonotype was detected many times. The chain has TRBV25-1 and TRBJ2-2; the match to TRBD2 covers 13 bases. The germline V gene has CDR1 MGHDK and CDR2 SYGVNS. This CDR3 has 15 residues. The V gene end was trimmed by 4 bases and the J gene end by 4 bases; junction bases not matched to a gene: 0. The CDR3 is CASSGLAGGTGELFF. For the CDR3, the DNA is TGTGCCAGCAGTGGACTAGCGGGGGGCACCGGGGAGCTGTTTTTT.

This clonotype was picked up a small number of times. The CDR3 sequence is CASSPRRGDNQPQHF. The CDR3, as DNA: TGTGCCAGCAGTCCACGCCGGGGGGACAATCAGCCCCAGCATTTT. The rearrangement uses TRBV6-2 or TRBV6-3 and TRBJ1-5; the D gene is possibly TRBD1 (5 bases). The V and J ends lost 5 bases and 3 bases respectively, with 14 bases between them. The CDR3 contains 15 residues. From germline, CDR1 is MNHEY and CDR2 SVGEGT.

This clonotype was picked up a small number of times. The chain has TRBV6-1 and TRBJ2-1; 8 nucleotides agree with TRBD2. Germline loops: CDR1 MNHNS, CDR2 SASEGT. The CDR3 extends over 18 amino acids. Trimming removed 6 bases from V and 5 bases from J; junction bases left unmatched: 18. The CDR3, as DNA: TGTGCCAGCAGCCGCAGGGTCTCGGGACTAGGCATGGACAATGAGCAGTTCTTC. It yields the protein CASSRRVSGLGMDNEQFF.